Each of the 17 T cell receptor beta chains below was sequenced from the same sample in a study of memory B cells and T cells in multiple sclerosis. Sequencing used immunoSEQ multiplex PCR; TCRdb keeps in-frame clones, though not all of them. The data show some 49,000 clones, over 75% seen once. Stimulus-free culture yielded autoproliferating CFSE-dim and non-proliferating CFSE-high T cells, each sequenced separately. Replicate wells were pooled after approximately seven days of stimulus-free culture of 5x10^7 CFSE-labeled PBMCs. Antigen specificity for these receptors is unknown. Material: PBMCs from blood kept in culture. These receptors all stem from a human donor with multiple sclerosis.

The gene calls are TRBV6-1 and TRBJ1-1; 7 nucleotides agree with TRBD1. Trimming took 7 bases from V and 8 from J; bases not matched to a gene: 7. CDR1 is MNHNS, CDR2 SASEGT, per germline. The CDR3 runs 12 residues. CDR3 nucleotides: TGTGCCAGCACTACCAGGGGGGGAGAAGCTTTCTTT. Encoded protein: CASTTRGGEAFF.

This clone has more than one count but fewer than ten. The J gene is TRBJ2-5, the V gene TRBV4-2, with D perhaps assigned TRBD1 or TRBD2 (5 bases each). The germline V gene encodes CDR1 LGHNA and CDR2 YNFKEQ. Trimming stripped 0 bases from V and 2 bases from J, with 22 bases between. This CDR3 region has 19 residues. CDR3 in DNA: TGTGCCAGCAGCCAAGAAAGGAAGGGGACCAGAGGGGTACAAGAGACCCAGTACTTC. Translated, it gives CASSQERKGTRGVQETQYF.

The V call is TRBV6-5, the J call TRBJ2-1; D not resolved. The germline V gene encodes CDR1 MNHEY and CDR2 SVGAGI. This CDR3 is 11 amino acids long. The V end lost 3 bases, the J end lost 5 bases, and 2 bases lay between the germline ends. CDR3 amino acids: CASSYNNEQFF. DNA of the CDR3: TGTGCCAGCAGTTATAACAATGAGCAGTTCTTC.

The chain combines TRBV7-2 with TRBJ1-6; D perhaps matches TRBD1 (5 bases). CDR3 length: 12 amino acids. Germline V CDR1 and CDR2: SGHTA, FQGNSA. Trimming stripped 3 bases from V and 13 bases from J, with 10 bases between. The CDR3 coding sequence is TGTGCCAGCAGCTTGGACCAGGGTCCCCTCCACTTT. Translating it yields CASSLDQGPLHF.

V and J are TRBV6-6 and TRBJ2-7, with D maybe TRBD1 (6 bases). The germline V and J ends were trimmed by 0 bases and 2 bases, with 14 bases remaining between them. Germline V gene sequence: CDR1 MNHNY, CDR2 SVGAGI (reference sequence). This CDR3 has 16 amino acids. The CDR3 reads CASSYSRQVSTYEQYF. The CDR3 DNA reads TGTGCCAGCAGTTACTCCCGACAGGTTTCTACCTACGAGCAGTACTTC.

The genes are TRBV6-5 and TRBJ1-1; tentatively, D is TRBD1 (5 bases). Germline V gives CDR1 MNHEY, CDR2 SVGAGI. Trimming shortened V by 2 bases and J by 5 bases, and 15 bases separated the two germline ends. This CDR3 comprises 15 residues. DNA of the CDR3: TGTGCCAGCAGTTACGTCGGGGGGATGGGGACTGAAGCTTTCTTT. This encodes CASSYVGGMGTEAFF.

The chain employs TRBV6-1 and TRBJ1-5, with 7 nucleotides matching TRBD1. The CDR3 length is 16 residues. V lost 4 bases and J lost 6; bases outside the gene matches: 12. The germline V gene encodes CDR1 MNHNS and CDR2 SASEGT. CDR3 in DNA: TGTGCCAGCAGTGGCAGGGGGGAATGGGGGATTCAGCCCCAGCATTTT. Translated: CASSGRGEWGIQPQHF.

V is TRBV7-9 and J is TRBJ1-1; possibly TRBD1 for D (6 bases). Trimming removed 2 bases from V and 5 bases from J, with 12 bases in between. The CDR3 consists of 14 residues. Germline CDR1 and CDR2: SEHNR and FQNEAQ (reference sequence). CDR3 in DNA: TGTGCCAGCAGCTTAACAGGGTTTTCGACTGAAGCTTTCTTT. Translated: CASSLTGFSTEAFF.

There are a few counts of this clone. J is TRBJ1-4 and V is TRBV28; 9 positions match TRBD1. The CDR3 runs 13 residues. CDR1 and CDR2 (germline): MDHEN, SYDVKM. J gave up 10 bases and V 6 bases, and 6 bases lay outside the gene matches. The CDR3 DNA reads TGTGCCAGCAGGGGGACAGGGTGGGCAAAACTGTTTTTT. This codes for CASRGTGWAKLFF.

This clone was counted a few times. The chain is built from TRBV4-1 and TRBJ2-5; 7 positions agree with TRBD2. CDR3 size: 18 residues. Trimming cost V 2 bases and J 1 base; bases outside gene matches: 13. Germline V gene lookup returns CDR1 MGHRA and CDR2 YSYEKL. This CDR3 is CASSQRLASVSVQETQYF. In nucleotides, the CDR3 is TGCGCCAGCAGCCAAAGACTAGCAAGTGTATCGGTCCAAGAGACCCAGTACTTC.

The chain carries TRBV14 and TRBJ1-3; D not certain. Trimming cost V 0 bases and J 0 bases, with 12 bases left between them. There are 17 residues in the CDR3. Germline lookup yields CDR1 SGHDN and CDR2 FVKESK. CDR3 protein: CASSQEGGFHSGNTIYF. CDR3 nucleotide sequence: TGTGCCAGCAGCCAAGAGGGAGGGTTCCACTCTGGAAACACCATATATTTT.

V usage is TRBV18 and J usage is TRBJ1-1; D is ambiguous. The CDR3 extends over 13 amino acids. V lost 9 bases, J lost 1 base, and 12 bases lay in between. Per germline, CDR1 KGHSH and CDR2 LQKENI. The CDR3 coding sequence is TGTGCCAGTCGAACCCAGGCGAACACTGAAGCTTTCTTT. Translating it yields CASRTQANTEAFF.

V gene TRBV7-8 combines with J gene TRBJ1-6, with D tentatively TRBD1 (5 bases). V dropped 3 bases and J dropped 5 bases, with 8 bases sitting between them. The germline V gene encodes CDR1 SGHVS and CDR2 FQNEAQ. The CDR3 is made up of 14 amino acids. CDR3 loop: CASSFGRDNSPLHF. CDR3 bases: TGTGCCAGCAGCTTCGGCAGGGATAATTCACCCCTCCACTTT.

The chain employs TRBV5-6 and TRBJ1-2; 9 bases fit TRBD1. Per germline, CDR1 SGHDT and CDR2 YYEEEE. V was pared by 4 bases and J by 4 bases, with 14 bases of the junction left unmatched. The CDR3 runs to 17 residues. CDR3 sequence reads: CASSPDSGTGIFYGYTF. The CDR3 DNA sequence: TGTGCCAGCAGCCCCGACTCCGGGACAGGGATTTTCTATGGCTACACCTTC.

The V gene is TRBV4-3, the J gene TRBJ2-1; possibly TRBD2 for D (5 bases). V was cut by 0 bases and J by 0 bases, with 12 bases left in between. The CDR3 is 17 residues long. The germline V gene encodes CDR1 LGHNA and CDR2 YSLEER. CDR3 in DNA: TGCGCCAGCAGCCAAGATTCTGGGAGAAGCTCCTACAATGAGCAGTTCTTC. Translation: CASSQDSGRSSYNEQFF.

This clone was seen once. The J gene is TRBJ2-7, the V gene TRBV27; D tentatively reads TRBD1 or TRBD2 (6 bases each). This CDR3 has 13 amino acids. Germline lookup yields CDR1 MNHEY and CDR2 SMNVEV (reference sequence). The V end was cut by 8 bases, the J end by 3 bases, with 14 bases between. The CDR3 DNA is TGTGCCAGCCGCGGGACACCTGTCTACGAGCAGTACTTC. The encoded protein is CASRGTPVYEQYF.

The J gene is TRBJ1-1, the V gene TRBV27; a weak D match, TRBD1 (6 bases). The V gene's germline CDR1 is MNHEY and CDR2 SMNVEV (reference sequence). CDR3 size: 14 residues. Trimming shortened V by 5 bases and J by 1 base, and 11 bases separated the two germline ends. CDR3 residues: CASSLQDRNTEAFF. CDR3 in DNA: TGTGCCAGCAGTCTCCAGGACAGGAACACTGAAGCTTTCTTT.